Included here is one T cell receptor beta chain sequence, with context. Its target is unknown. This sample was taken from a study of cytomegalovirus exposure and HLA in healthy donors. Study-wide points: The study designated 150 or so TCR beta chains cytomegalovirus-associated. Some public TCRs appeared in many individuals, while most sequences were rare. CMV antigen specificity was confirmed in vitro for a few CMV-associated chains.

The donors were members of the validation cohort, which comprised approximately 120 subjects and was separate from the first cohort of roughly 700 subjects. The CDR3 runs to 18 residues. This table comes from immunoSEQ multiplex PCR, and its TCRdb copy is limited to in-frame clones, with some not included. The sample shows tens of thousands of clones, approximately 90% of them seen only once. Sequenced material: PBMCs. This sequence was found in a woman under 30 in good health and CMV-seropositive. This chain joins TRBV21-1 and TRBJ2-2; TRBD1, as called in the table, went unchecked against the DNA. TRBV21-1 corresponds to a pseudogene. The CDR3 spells CASSKGGQGDKNTGELFF. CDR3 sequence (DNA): TGTGCCAGCAGCAAAGGCGGACAGGGGGACAAAAACACCGGGGAGCTGTTTTTT.